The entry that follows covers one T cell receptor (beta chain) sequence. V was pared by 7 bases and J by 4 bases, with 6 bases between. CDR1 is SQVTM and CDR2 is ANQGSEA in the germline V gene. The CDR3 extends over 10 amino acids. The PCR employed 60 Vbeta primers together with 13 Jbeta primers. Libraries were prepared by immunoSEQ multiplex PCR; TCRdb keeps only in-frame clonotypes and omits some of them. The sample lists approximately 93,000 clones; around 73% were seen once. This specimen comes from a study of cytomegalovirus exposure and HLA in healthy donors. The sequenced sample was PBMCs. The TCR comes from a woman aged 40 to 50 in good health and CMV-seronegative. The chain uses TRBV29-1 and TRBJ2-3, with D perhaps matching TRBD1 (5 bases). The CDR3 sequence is CSGGADTQYF. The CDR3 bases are TGCAGCGGGGGCGCAGATACGCAGTATTTT.